This is a list of T cell receptor beta chains from one sample in a study of cytomegalovirus exposure and HLA in healthy donors. Data came from immunoSEQ multiplex PCR; TCRdb stores just in-frame clones and leaves some out. The sample gives some 170,000 clones, roughly 80% of which show up once; around 4.3% is in the top ten. Source material: PBMCs. These receptor sequences come from a man under 40 in good health and CMV-seronegative. CDR3s leave out the opening cysteine and the closing phenylalanine or tryptophan. A D gene is named only where the DNA matches it firmly. Not all rows give a size; the values are once, few, many and, for expanded clones, a class.

d_gene	abundance	v_gene	j_gene	CDR3aa
-	-	TRBV28	TRBJ1-1	ASSPRTVEAF
-	-	TRBV18	TRBJ2-7	ASSPTRGSPLEQY
TRBD1	-	TRBV28	TRBJ1-5	ASSPTGRYQPQH
-	-	TRBV7-2	TRBJ2-3	ASSLVRGLTDTQY
-	-	TRBV25-1	TRBJ2-3	ASSERSFSTDTQY
TRBD1	once	TRBV9	TRBJ1-1	ASSVGTGGTEAF
-	-	TRBV7-9	TRBJ2-5	SSSSVPRRAMETQY
-	-	TRBV11-2	TRBJ2-5	ASSFGSLQETQY
-	-	TRBV7-2	TRBJ2-6	ASSPGRGRRGANVLT
-	-	TRBV28	TRBJ2-5	ASSPHLGVQETQY
-	-	TRBV19	TRBJ1-1	ASSVTRGILGAF
-	-	TRBV10-3	TRBJ2-3	AISGPDSYTDTQY
-	once	TRBV11-2	TRBJ2-7	ASSLGQDYEQY
TRBD1	-	TRBV7-6	TRBJ2-7	ASSLVQGAREQY
TRBD2	-	TRBV4-2	TRBJ2-1	ASSPTMGAGGYNEQF
-	-	TRBV10-3	TRBJ2-1	AITRAGLNEQF
TRBD1	-	TRBV4-3	TRBJ1-1	ASSQDRGWNTEAF
TRBD1	-	TRBV7-3	TRBJ1-2	ASPTGQGAGYT
TRBD1	-	TRBV7-9	TRBJ1-5	ATQTGTSNQPQH
TRBD1	-	TRBV6-1	TRBJ2-7	ASSWDRASNYEQY
-	-	TRBV11-1	TRBJ1-2	ASTALEWPNYGYT
TRBD2	once	TRBV19	TRBJ2-1	ASSMGLAGVGDNEQF
-	-	TRBV6-1	TRBJ2-5	AIVAPDYQETQY
TRBD1	-	TRBV2	TRBJ1-1	ASRGTANTEAF
-	-	TRBV25-1	TRBJ2-7	ASRQTGLSYEQY
-	once	TRBV21-1	TRBJ2-2	ASSIPGETSTGELF
-	-	TRBV30	TRBJ1-1	AWSRGTNTEAF
TRBD2	-	TRBV10-2	TRBJ2-7	ASSGRTSGSTYEQY
-	-	TRBV27	TRBJ2-4	ASSLNRGGDIQY
TRBD1	few	TRBV9	TRBJ2-1	ASSFTGARYNEQF
-	once	TRBV28	TRBJ2-2	ASANTLGQNTGELF
TRBD1	-	TRBV7-2	TRBJ1-2	ASSRTGNYGYT
-	-	TRBV7-6	TRBJ1-1	ASSFRAGPNTEAF
-	-	TRBV7-7	TRBJ2-3	ASSLGGGRTDTQY
-	-	TRBV6-6	TRBJ2-1	ASSYVGLSYNEQF
TRBD1	-	TRBV7-3	TRBJ1-2	ASSLTGSGYT
-	-	TRBV6-4	TRBJ2-3	ASSDTDRKDTQY
TRBD1	-	TRBV14	TRBJ1-3	ASSADRGMTGNTIY
TRBD1	-	TRBV4-2	TRBJ1-1	ASRDRVGTEAF
-	-	TRBV28	TRBJ1-5	ASSLFATEPNQPQH